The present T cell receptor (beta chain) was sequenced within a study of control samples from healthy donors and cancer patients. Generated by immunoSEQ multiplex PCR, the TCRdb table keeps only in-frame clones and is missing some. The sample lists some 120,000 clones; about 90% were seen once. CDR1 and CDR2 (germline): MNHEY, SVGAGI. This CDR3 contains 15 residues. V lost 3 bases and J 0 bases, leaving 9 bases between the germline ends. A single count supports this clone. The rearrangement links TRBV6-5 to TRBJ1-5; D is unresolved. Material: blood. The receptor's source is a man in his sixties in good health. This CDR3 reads CASSYGWGSNQPQHF. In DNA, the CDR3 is TGTGCCAGCAGTTATGGATGGGGTAGCAATCAGCCCCAGCATTTT.